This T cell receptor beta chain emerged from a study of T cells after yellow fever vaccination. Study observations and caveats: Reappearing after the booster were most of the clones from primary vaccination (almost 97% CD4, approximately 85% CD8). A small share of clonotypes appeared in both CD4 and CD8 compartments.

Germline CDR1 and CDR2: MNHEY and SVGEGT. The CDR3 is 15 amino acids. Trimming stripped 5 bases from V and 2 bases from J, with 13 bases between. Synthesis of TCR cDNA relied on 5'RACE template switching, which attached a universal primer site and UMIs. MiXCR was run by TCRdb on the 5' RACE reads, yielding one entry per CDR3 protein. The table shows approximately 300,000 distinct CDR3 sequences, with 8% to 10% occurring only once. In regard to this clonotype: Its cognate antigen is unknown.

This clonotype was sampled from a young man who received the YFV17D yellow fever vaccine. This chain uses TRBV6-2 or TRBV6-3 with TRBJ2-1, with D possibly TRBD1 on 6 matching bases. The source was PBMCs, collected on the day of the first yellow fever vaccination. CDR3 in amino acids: CASSPDRYTYNEQFF. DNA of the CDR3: TGTGCCAGCAGTCCCGACAGGTACACCTACAATGAGCAGTTCTTC.